The TCR beta chain described here comes from a study of molecular identifiers for immune sequencing clone quantification (dated by TCRdb to 2016 to 2019). With regard to the full study: In a replicate experiment, RNA from roughly 20,000 or 100,000 naive CD8 T cells was split into five aliquots, four of which were sequenced. This methods study benchmarked molecular-identifier clustering-based TCR repertoire sequencing (MIDCIRS) and TCR RNA copy counting, using CD8 T cells to do so. Results the study describes overall, beyond this receptor: Modeling gave roughly 2.9 recovered TCR RNA copies per cell versus 9.5 to 10 by digital PCR, implying around 30% capture efficiency. In CMV-specific effector cells, clones with more than 20 RNA copies contained over 99% of molecules, whereas in naive cells such clones contained under 1% of molecules. Naive libraries contained spiked-in Jurkat TCR RNA (approximately nine copies' worth), which is not part of the donor repertoire. Even against a background of around 950,000 naive CD8 T cells, spiked-in Jurkat TCR RNA amounting to a single cell's worth was reported to be detectable. When barcode sub-clustering was omitted, TCR diversity was inflated by chimeric consensus sequences, with chimeras reaching as high as 47%. Identical TCR molecules sharing a barcode could cause highly expanded clone sizes to be underestimated.

Libraries of naive CD8 T cells were generated from roughly 21,000 to 960,000 sorted cells, with 10%, 30% or 50% of the purified RNA used. On a BD FACSAria II, naive CD8 T cells were FACS-sorted as CD8+CD4-CCR7+CD45RA+ and collected into RLT Plus buffer. To test detection sensitivity, Jurkat RNA equal to ten TCR copies was added to samples of about 17,000-1,100,000 naive CD8 T cells. Enrichment of CD8 T cells was performed with RosetteSep CD8+ T Cell Enrichment Cocktail and Ficoll-Paque, after which ACK red cell lysis was carried out. The library was obtained by PCR. The listed sequencing device is Illumina HiSeq 4000. Bulk TCR libraries were made following a previously described method, with the TCR primers given in Table S5. Total RNA was purified with the Qiagen AllPrep DNA/RNA kit. Before any analysis, reads coming from multiple sequencing runs of the same library were combined into one pool. As for the original processing: Reads were retained only if the reads had an exact TCR constant sequence, and the retained reads were trimmed to 150 nt and grouped according to their 12-nt molecular barcodes. Reads in each barcode group were sub-clustered using a 15% Levenshtein threshold, and a quality-weighted consensus sequence was built for each RNA molecule. Non-functional sequences were discarded, and so were lower-count sequences lying one edit away from another sequence. Based on a fit of two negative binomial distributions, barcode sub-clusters having less than 20% of the maximum read count were discarded. TCRdb applied fastp at Q25 and MiXCR to the public reads, then kept only in-frame beta chains. Rows with one shared CDR3 protein collapse into an entry with the most common genes and DNA. The V and J calls reflect TCRdb's pipeline rather than the authors' work. For this sample there are around 460,000 distinct CDR3 sequences; 20% to 25% appear just once. Around 0.84% of the sample comes from the top ten.

This clonotype showed up many times. Its antigen is unknown. Base qualities are not provided; no much larger clone lies one nucleotide away. According to the germline V gene, CDR1 reads MGHRA and CDR2 reads YSYEKL. V loses 3 bases, J loses 3 bases, and the germline ends lie 15 bases apart. From its cysteine to its phenylalanine, the CDR3 spans 17 amino acids. Kept here is only the CDR3 DNA, which spans 51 bases and is read in frame from base 1. This TCR derives from a human donor in good health. Some libraries in this study had Jurkat cell RNA spiked in. This chain joins TRBV4-1 to TRBJ1-6; the D segment cannot be called with confidence. Sequencing input: naive CD8+ T cells from blood, with Jurkat cell RNA spiked in. The intended sense of this specimen's cell subset or site label: FACS-sorted CD8+CD4-CCR7+CD45RA+ naive T cells. The CDR3 amino acid sequence is: CASSQLVQAYYNSPLHF. The nucleotides read TGCGCCAGCAGCCAGCTGGTTCAGGCTTACTATAATTCACCCCTCCACTTT.